These 7 T cell receptor beta chains were sequenced from one sample in a study of T-cell reconstitution after alpha-beta-depleted transplantation in children. The TCRbeta library incorporated unique molecular identifiers. TCRdb processed the PCR reads anew with MiXCR; each CDR3 protein has one entry. Of hundreds of thousands of distinct CDR3 sequences in the sample, over 9.5% are singletons; the top ten hold less than 9%. This specimen was PBMCs, taken before TCRalphabeta/CD19-depleted stem cell transplant. These TCRs come from a boy under three years old with acute myeloid leukemia, due to receive a stem cell transplant.

The CDR3 spells CASIKGRGAYNEQFF. The CDR3 DNA reads TGTGCCAGCATCAAGGGGAGGGGGGCCTACAATGAGCAGTTCTTC. The chain combines TRBV21-1 with TRBJ2-1; the table gives TRBD2 as D, unverified against the DNA. TRBV21-1 is recorded as a pseudogene. The CDR3 contains 15 residues.

This clonotype appeared many times. The chain links TRBV5-6 to TRBJ1-6; D not certain. The CDR3 contains 12 residues. Germline V gives CDR1 SGHDT, CDR2 YYEEEE. With 2 bases removed from V and 7 bases from J, the gap between germline ends came to 4 bases. The CDR3 is CASSFGNSPLHF. The CDR3 DNA is TGTGCCAGCAGCTTTGGGAATTCACCCCTCCACTTT.

Many counts were recorded for this clonotype. The chain couples TRBV6-5 to TRBJ1-6; 8 nucleotides line up with TRBD1. V lost 0 bases to trimming and J lost 9 bases; unmatched junction nucleotides: 7. This CDR3 is built from 16 residues. CDR1 and CDR2 (germline): MNHEY, SVGAGI. DNA for the CDR3: TGTGCCAGCAGTTACTCGCTGGACAGGGCTGGTTCACCCCTCCACTTT. It is translated as CASSYSLDRAGSPLHF.

This clonotype was seen at least ten times. The J gene is TRBJ2-7, the V gene TRBV28, with 8 bases identical to TRBD2. The germline gives CDR1 MDHEN, CDR2 SYDVKM. CDR3 length: 14 residues. The V gene end was trimmed by 6 bases and the J gene end by 9 bases; junction bases not matched to a gene: 13. For the CDR3, the DNA is TGTGCCAGCAGCGTTGGACTAGCAGAAGTACCGCAGTACTTC. Its translation: CASSVGLAEVPQYF.

This clonotype showed up many times. The chain uses TRBV10-3 and TRBJ2-1; TRBD2 agrees at 13 bases. With 5 bases clipped from V and 5 bases from J, the junction kept 9 bases outside the gene matches. CDR3 length: 17 residues. Per the germline V gene, CDR1 is ENHRY and CDR2 is SYGVKD. CDR3 in amino acids: CAISPSVGTSGDNEQFF. The CDR3 DNA follows: TGTGCCATCAGTCCGTCCGTTGGGACTAGCGGGGACAATGAGCAGTTCTTC.

This clonotype was detected ten times or more. The chain has TRBV12-3 or TRBV12-4 and TRBJ1-2; 8 positions agree with TRBD1. There are 11 residues in the CDR3. V gave up 8 bases and J gave up 6 bases; unmatched junction bases: 2. CDR3 sequence reads: CASGQGNGYTF. CDR3 bases: TGTGCCAGCGGACAGGGAAATGGCTACACCTTC.

The chain couples TRBV5-6 to TRBJ2-1, with 7 nucleotides matching TRBD1. In germline, CDR1 is SGHDT, CDR2 YYEEEE. The ends lost 9 bases at V and 13 bases at J; junction bases unmatched: 16. The CDR3 has 13 amino acids. The CDR3 DNA follows: TGTGCCACTCGATACCGGGACAGAGCTCGCCAGTTCTTC. Protein sequence: CATRYRDRARQFF.